The 16 T cell receptor beta chains below all came from one sample that was sequenced in a study of T-cell reconstitution after alpha-beta-depleted transplantation in children. During its preparation, the TCRbeta library received unique molecular identifiers. TCRdb re-called the PCR reads through MiXCR, storing one row per CDR3 protein. The sample lists 200,000 to 250,000 distinct CDR3 sequences, approximately 11% occurring once. Specimen: PBMCs, collected before TCRalphabeta/CD19-depleted stem cell transplant. The receptor set was obtained from a child younger than two with acute myeloid leukemia, due to receive a stem cell transplant.

This clonotype was seen repeatedly, ten times or more. The V and J genes are TRBV6-5 and TRBJ1-4; a possible D gene is TRBD1 (5 bases). The CDR3 length is 15 residues. Germline V CDR1 and CDR2: MNHEY, SVGAGI. Trimming pared 3 bases from V and 3 bases from J, leaving 11 bases between. DNA for the CDR3: TGTGCCAGCAGTTATGTGCGGGGGGCTAATGAAAAACTGTTTTTT. It specifies CASSYVRGANEKLFF.

This clonotype was counted only a few times. This may stem from a read error, because a much larger clone lies one nucleotide away. This chain connects TRBV12-3 or TRBV12-4 to TRBJ1-1; 7 bases match TRBD1. The CDR3 is 18 amino acids. In DNA form, the CDR3 reads TGTACCAGCAGCGCGCGGACAGGTTGGGCCCCATTGGGGACTGAAGCTTTCTTT. Residues: CTSSARTGWAPLGTEAFF.

This clonotype was detected many times. The chain links TRBV6-5 to TRBJ1-1; D possibly corresponds to TRBD1 (6 bases). Trimming left V 8 bases short and J 8 bases short, with 21 bases between. Germline V gene lookup returns CDR1 MNHEY and CDR2 SVGAGI. The CDR3 runs 14 residues. Here the CDR3 reads CASVPADRIPEAFF. In DNA form, the CDR3 reads TGTGCCAGCGTACCCGCCGACAGGATCCCAGAAGCTTTCTTT.

This clonotype was recorded many times. The genes are TRBV7-3 and TRBJ1-1, with TRBD1 identical over 8 bases. The CDR3 is made up of 13 amino acids. The germline V gene has CDR1 SGHTA and CDR2 FQGTGA. The V gene end was trimmed by 5 bases and the J gene end by 8 bases; junction bases not matched to a gene: 7. This chain's CDR3 is CASSGQGGGEAFF. CDR3 nucleotides: TGTGCCAGCAGCGGACAGGGAGGGGGGGAAGCTTTCTTT.

In the case of this clonotype: This CDR3 fails to terminate in the conserved phenylalanine or tryptophan, so it likely reflects a read error. J is TRBJ1-1 and V is TRBV9; 8 positions match TRBD1. Germline lookup yields CDR1 SGDLS and CDR2 YYNGEE. V shed 0 bases and J 11 bases; nucleotides not matched to a gene: 6. The CDR3 is 13 amino acids. CDR3 protein: CASSVGQGARAFC. CDR3 in DNA: TGTGCCAGCAGCGTAGGTCAGGGGGCGCGGGCTTTCTGT.

This chain uses TRBV7-9 with TRBJ1-6, with a weak D call TRBD1 (6 bases). The germline CDR1 and CDR2 sequences are SEHNR and FQNEAQ (reference sequence). The V end was cut by 7 bases, the J end by 4 bases, with 11 bases between. The CDR3 is 14 residues long. The CDR3 region is CASNEDSYNSPLHF. The CDR3 DNA sequence: TGTGCCAGCAACGAGGACAGTTATAATTCACCCCTCCACTTT.

This clonotype was seen ten or more times. J is TRBJ2-6 and V is TRBV25-1; TRBD1 might be the D (5 bases). The CDR3 spans 15 residues. Trimming removed 3 bases from V and 2 bases from J, with 8 bases in between. Germline CDR1 and CDR2: MGHDK and SYGVNS. CDR3 loop: CASSDQGAGANVLTF. In nucleotides, the CDR3 is TGTGCCAGCAGTGATCAGGGTGCTGGGGCCAACGTCCTGACTTTC.

This clonotype was picked up many times. The J gene is TRBJ2-3, the V gene TRBV5-1, with D possibly TRBD1 on 5 matching bases. The CDR3 totals 16 residues. The V gene's germline CDR1 is SGHRS and CDR2 YFSETQ. V lost 0 bases, J lost 2 bases, and 13 bases lay in between. The CDR3 region is CASSLDRTSPTDTQYF. CDR3 in DNA: TGCGCCAGCAGCTTGGACAGGACCTCTCCCACAGATACGCAGTATTTT.

Notes on this clonotype: A much bigger clone sits one base away, suggesting this may be a read error. The chain recombines TRBV30 with TRBJ1-2, with D uncertain. Looked up from germline, CDR1 is GTSNPN and CDR2 is SVGIG (reference sequence). The CDR3 consists of 13 residues. CDR3 sequence (DNA): TGTGCCGAAGGTGAGGGTCCGGCCTATGGCGACACCTTC. Translated, it gives CAEGEGPAYGDTF.

The V gene is TRBV7-8, the J gene TRBJ2-3, with D unresolved. Germline CDR1 is SGHVS and CDR2 is FQNEAQ. CDR3 length equals 14 residues. V lost 2 bases to trimming and J lost 2 bases, with 8 bases between them. The CDR3 is CASSLSIITDTQYF. In DNA, the CDR3 is TGTGCCAGCAGCTTATCCATCATCACAGATACGCAGTATTTT.

This clonotype appeared many times. This chain links TRBV12-3 or TRBV12-4 with TRBJ1-1, with 9 bases lining up with TRBD1. Unmatched junction bases numbered 6, after V lost 6 bases and J lost 1 base. The CDR3 is 15 residues long. The CDR3 here is CASSLQGAGNTEAFF. CDR3 DNA sequence: TGTGCCAGCAGCCTACAGGGGGCAGGGAACACTGAAGCTTTCTTT.

This clonotype was seen a few times. V usage is TRBV7-6 and J usage is TRBJ1-2; D is unresolved. This CDR3 contains 14 residues. Germline V gene lookup returns CDR1 SGHVS and CDR2 FNYEAQ. V shed 5 bases and J shed 4 bases, with 14 bases lying between them. The DNA for the CDR3 is TGTGCCAGCAGCCCACCGGAGTGGACCTATGGCTACACCTTC. This sequence encodes CASSPPEWTYGYTF.

At least ten counts were recorded for this clonotype. The rearrangement uses TRBV7-8 and TRBJ1-1, with TRBD1 identical over 9 bases. The ends lost 5 bases at V and 2 bases at J; junction bases unmatched: 9. The CDR3 sequence is 16 residues long. Germline V lookup: CDR1 SGHVS, CDR2 FQNEAQ. The CDR3 spells CASSVGNRGLNTEAFF. The CDR3 coding sequence is TGTGCCAGCAGCGTCGGGAACAGGGGGCTAAACACTGAAGCTTTCTTT.

This clonotype was seen many times. The genes are TRBV20-1 and TRBJ2-7; 9 bases align to TRBD2. The V segment lost 6 bases and the J segment 2 bases; nucleotides outside the gene matches: 5. CDR3 length equals 13 residues. Germline V lookup: CDR1 DFQATT, CDR2 SNEGSKA (reference sequence). CDR3 coding DNA: TGCAGTGCCACCGGGACTAGCACCTACGAGCAGTACTTC. This encodes CSATGTSTYEQYF.

This clonotype has only a few counts. The chain carries TRBV7-2 and TRBJ2-7, with TRBD1 matching over 8 bases. Germline CDR1 reads SGHTA; CDR2 reads FQGNSA. V lost 1 base and J lost 1; bases outside the gene matches: 3. This CDR3 is built from 15 residues. The CDR3 loop is CASSLGQGRSYEQYF. The CDR3 DNA reads as TGTGCCAGCAGCTTAGGACAGGGGCGTTCCTACGAGCAGTACTTC.

This clonotype was found many times. J is TRBJ2-2 and V is TRBV28; D unresolved. V dropped 7 bases and J dropped 4 bases, with 16 bases sitting between them. From germline, CDR1 is MDHEN and CDR2 SYDVKM. The CDR3 has 15 residues. For the CDR3, the DNA is TGTGCCAGCACTCTGCGGCCACAGTCCACCGGGGAGCTGTTTTTT. As protein: CASTLRPQSTGELFF.